This T cell receptor beta chain comes out of a study of low-dose radiotherapy and immunotherapy resistance in tumors. About the research overall: It was 1 Gy per fraction every two weeks that Cohort 2 received, adding up to 13 Gy over 26 weeks. Every two weeks, cyclophosphamide 200 mg/m2 was infused one day before radiation plus immunotherapy.

Time point defined: after trial treatment. Described treatment: LDRT plus nivolumab, ipilimumab, low-dose cyclophosphamide and aspirin (RACIN trial). Donors, who were enrolled in a single-arm phase I dose-escalation trial, received nivolumab, ipilimumab, aspirin, low-dose cyclophosphamide and low-dose radiotherapy. About this clonotype: This clone may be a read error of a much larger clone one base away.

With TRAV- and TRBV-specific primers, first-strand cDNA was made, covering the alpha and beta chains. Amplification of TCRs used a constant-region primer and V-primer adapter for roughly 21 PCR cycles. TCRdb analysed the reads with MiXCR anew, one entry per CDR3 protein. Altogether under 40,000 distinct CDR3 sequences are present, approximately 49% being singletons, with the ten largest covering 4.5% to 6.5%. Germline V gene lookup returns CDR1 SGDLS and CDR2 YYNGEE. The CDR3 runs 13 residues. The J gene is TRBJ2-5, the V gene TRBV9, with D perhaps matching TRBD1 or TRBD2 (5 bases each). The TCR originated in a male donor with gallbladder cancer. Sequences were derived from PBMCs, sampled after low-dose radiotherapy plus immunotherapy. CDR3 sequence reads: CTSSETPGTREYF. The CDR3 nucleotides are TGTACCAGCAGCGAAACGCCCGGGACCAGGGAGTACTTC.